This is a list of T cell receptor beta chains from one sample in a study of beta chain features in type 1 diabetes. The table came from immunoSEQ multiplex PCR; TCRdb's copy has only in-frame clones and leaves some out. The repertoire has 20,000 to 30,000 clones, 60% to 80% of them found once; the top ten carry roughly 2%. Material: Tregs from blood. These receptors were obtained from a woman in her thirties or forties in good health. Each CDR3 is given without its conserved first and last residue.

J gene: TRBJ2-1
V gene: TRBV13
CDR3 protein: ASSLRGGVSSYNEQF

J gene: TRBJ2-1
V gene: TRBV6-1
CDR3 protein: ASARGGTSSGEQF

J gene: TRBJ2-1
V gene: TRBV2
CDR3 protein: ASSDTGSYYNEQF

J gene: TRBJ2-7
V gene: TRBV21-1
CDR3 protein: ASSKEGGYHEQY

J gene: TRBJ2-3
V gene: TRBV7-2
CDR3 protein: ASSLAGGQDTQY

J gene: TRBJ2-1
V gene: TRBV2
CDR3 protein: ASRDTWDLAGKQF

J gene: TRBJ2-5
V gene: TRBV29-1
CDR3 protein: SASLLAGAQY

J gene: TRBJ2-1
V gene: TRBV2
CDR3 protein: ASSERGESYNEQF

J gene: TRBJ2-1
V gene: TRBV6-1
CDR3 protein: ASSESLNNEQF

J gene: TRBJ2-1
V gene: TRBV13
CDR3 protein: ASSIALTHNEQF

J gene: TRBJ2-1
V gene: TRBV7-2
CDR3 protein: ASSLVYGDNEQF

J gene: TRBJ2-1
V gene: TRBV19
CDR3 protein: ASRQRQSYNEQF

J gene: TRBJ2-7
V gene: TRBV14
CDR3 protein: ASSSGTGLYEQY

J gene: TRBJ2-7
V gene: TRBV5-1
CDR3 protein: ASHGGTYEQY

J gene: TRBJ2-3
V gene: TRBV2
CDR3 protein: ASSTSSSGPSTDTQY

J gene: TRBJ1-5
V gene: TRBV10-1
CDR3 protein: ASSEGTGVNQPQH

J gene: TRBJ2-2
V gene: TRBV16
CDR3 protein: ASSLGLANTGELF

J gene: TRBJ2-1
V gene: TRBV6-6
CDR3 protein: ASRYTGTGVNEQF

J gene: TRBJ1-4
V gene: TRBV7-9
CDR3 protein: ASSMAASEKLF

J gene: TRBJ2-7
V gene: TRBV7-2
CDR3 protein: ASSFAGTGAYEQY

J gene: TRBJ2-7
V gene: TRBV5-5
CDR3 protein: ASSRGTGPGEQY

J gene: TRBJ2-1
V gene: TRBV10-3
CDR3 protein: ATTTPGRDEQF

J gene: TRBJ2-7
V gene: TRBV9
CDR3 protein: ASTPRDEQY

J gene: TRBJ1-1
V gene: TRBV5-1
CDR3 protein: ASNQAGTEAF

J gene: TRBJ1-1
V gene: TRBV7-9
CDR3 protein: ASSSQGITEAF

J gene: TRBJ2-7
V gene: TRBV4-1
CDR3 protein: ASSQSSDGGGYEQY

J gene: TRBJ2-1
V gene: TRBV9
CDR3 protein: ASSVGLAGARRGNEQF

J gene: TRBJ1-1
V gene: TRBV18
CDR3 protein: ASSPAGSDWEVKAF

J gene: TRBJ2-3
V gene: TRBV19
CDR3 protein: ASRIRGGGAPDTQY

J gene: TRBJ2-1
V gene: TRBV18
CDR3 protein: ASSPDQGAYNEQF

J gene: TRBJ1-6
V gene: TRBV5-1
CDR3 protein: ASSLQGGSPLH

J gene: TRBJ2-2
V gene: TRBV7-9
CDR3 protein: ASSLASGGFLNTGELF

J gene: TRBJ1-1
V gene: TRBV7-8
CDR3 protein: ASSLTLRVGQLNTEAF

J gene: TRBJ1-1
V gene: TRBV5-1
CDR3 protein: ASSLDRGHHTEAF